Listed below are T cell receptor beta chains from one sample, sequenced in a study of blood T cell repertoires in COVID-19. Data came from immunoSEQ multiplex PCR; TCRdb stores just in-frame clones and leaves some out. The sample lists some 130,000 clones; roughly four fifths were seen once. Specimen: peripheral blood. The receptors shown here come from a man at least 80 years old with acute or convalescent COVID-19. The CDR3 runs from the conserved cysteine through the conserved F or W. A D gene is named only where the DNA matches it firmly. Only part of the rows carry a size: once, few, many, or a class if the clone is expanded.

abundance: .
d_gene: TRBD1
j_gene: TRBJ2-7
len: 15
v_gene: TRBV7-9
CDR3nt: TGTGCCAGCAGCCCCCATCAGGGGGCTAACTACGAGCAGTACTTC
CDR3aa: CASSPHQGANYEQYF

abundance: .
d_gene: TRBD1
j_gene: TRBJ1-2
len: 12
v_gene: TRBV7-2
CDR3nt: TGTGCCAGCAGCTTAGGTGGAGGGGGCTGCACCTTC
CDR3aa: CASSLGGGGCTF

abundance: many
d_gene: .
j_gene: TRBJ1-4
len: 15
v_gene: TRBV19
CDR3nt: TGTGCCAGCCAGCGGGGGGCGTTGGCTGATGAAAAACTGTTTTTT
CDR3aa: CASQRGALADEKLFF

abundance: .
d_gene: .
j_gene: TRBJ1-3
len: 12
v_gene: TRBV5-6
CDR3nt: TGTGCCAGCAGCTTGGACAGGTCGTCCTTATATTTT
CDR3aa: CASSLDRSSLYF

abundance: many
d_gene: .
j_gene: TRBJ2-7
len: 15
v_gene: TRBV7-8
CDR3nt: TGTGCCAGCAGCCCTACGGGGAGACAATTCTACGAGCAGTACTTC
CDR3aa: CASSPTGRQFYEQYF

abundance: .
d_gene: TRBD1
j_gene: TRBJ2-7
len: 16
v_gene: TRBV5-1
CDR3nt: TGCGCCAGCAGCTTGCCTTCGACAGGGGGCGCGTTAGAGCAGTACTTC
CDR3aa: CASSLPSTGGALEQYF

abundance: .
d_gene: .
j_gene: TRBJ1-5
len: 18
v_gene: TRBV15
CDR3nt: TGTGCCACCAGCAGAGCCCTGGGGGGGTCTCTTAGCAATCAGCCCCAGCATTTT
CDR3aa: CATSRALGGSLSNQPQHF

abundance: .
d_gene: TRBD1
j_gene: TRBJ1-1
len: 13
v_gene: TRBV29-1
CDR3nt: TGCAGCGGGGGACAGGGGCGGAACACTGAAGCTTTCTTT
CDR3aa: CSGGQGRNTEAFF

abundance: .
d_gene: .
j_gene: TRBJ2-3
len: 14
v_gene: TRBV7-2
CDR3nt: TGTGCCAGCACCCTAAGGAGGAGCACAGATACGCAGTATTTT
CDR3aa: CASTLRRSTDTQYF

abundance: .
d_gene: .
j_gene: TRBJ2-5
len: 12
v_gene: TRBV7-3
CDR3nt: TGTGCCAGCAGCTTATCGTCAGGGACCCAGTACTTC
CDR3aa: CASSLSSGTQYF

abundance: .
d_gene: TRBD1
j_gene: TRBJ1-5
len: 14
v_gene: TRBV2
CDR3nt: TGTGCCAGCAGGCCCGGGACAGTTAATCAGCCCCAGCATTTT
CDR3aa: CASRPGTVNQPQHF

abundance: few
d_gene: .
j_gene: TRBJ2-5
len: 14
v_gene: TRBV5-6
CDR3nt: TGTGCCAGCAGCCCCCTGGGGCAAAAAGAGACCCAGTACTTC
CDR3aa: CASSPLGQKETQYF

abundance: .
d_gene: TRBD1
j_gene: TRBJ1-1
len: 13
v_gene: TRBV18
CDR3nt: TGTGCCAGCTCACCCGGGACAGTAACTGAAGCTTTCTTT
CDR3aa: CASSPGTVTEAFF

abundance: .
d_gene: .
j_gene: TRBJ2-4
len: 16
v_gene: TRBV7-6
CDR3nt: TGTGCCAGCAGCCCATCCTACACAGTAGCCAAAAACATTCAGTACTTC
CDR3aa: CASSPSYTVAKNIQYF

abundance: .
d_gene: .
j_gene: TRBJ2-6
len: 15
v_gene: TRBV19
CDR3nt: TGTGCCAGTACCTTCGGTCTCTCTGGGGCCAACGTCCTGACTTTC
CDR3aa: CASTFGLSGANVLTF

abundance: .
d_gene: TRBD1
j_gene: TRBJ1-6
len: 14
v_gene: TRBV13
CDR3nt: TGTGCCAGCAGCTTAGGCAGGGGGTATTCACCCCTCCACTTT
CDR3aa: CASSLGRGYSPLHF